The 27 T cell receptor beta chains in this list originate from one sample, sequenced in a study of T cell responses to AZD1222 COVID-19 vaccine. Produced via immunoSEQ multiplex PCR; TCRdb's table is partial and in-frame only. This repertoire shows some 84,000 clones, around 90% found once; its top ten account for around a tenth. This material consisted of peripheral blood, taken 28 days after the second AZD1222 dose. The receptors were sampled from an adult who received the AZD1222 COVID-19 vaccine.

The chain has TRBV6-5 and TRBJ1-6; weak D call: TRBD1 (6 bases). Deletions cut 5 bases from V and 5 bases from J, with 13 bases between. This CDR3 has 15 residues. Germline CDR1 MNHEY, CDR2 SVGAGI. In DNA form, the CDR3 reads TGTGCCAGCAGTCAACAGGGTGTGGATAATTCACCCCTCCACTTT. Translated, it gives CASSQQGVDNSPLHF.

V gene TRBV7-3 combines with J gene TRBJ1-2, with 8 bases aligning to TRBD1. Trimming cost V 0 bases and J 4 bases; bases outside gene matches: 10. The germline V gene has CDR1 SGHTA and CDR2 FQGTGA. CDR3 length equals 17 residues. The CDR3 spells CASSLTSGTGVVYGYTF. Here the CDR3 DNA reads TGTGCCAGCAGCTTAACGTCAGGGACAGGAGTGGTCTATGGCTACACCTTC.

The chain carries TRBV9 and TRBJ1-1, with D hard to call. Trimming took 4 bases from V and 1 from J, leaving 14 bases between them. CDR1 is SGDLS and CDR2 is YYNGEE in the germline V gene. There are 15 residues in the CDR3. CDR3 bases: TGTGCCAGCAGCTACGGCTCCCCGGGGAACACTGAAGCTTTCTTT. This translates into CASSYGSPGNTEAFF.

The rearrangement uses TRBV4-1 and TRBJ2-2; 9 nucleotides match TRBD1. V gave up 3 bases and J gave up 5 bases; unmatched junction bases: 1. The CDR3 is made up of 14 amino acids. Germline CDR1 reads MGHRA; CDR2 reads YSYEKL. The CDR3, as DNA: TGCGCCAGCAGCCAGACAGGGGGGACCGGGGAGCTGTTTTTT. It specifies CASSQTGGTGELFF.

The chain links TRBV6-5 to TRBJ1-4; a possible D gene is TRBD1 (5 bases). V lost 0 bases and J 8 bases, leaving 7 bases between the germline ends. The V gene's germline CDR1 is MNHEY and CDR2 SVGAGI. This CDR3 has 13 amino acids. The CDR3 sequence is CASSYSGDEKLFF. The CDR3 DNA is TGTGCCAGCAGTTACTCGGGGGACGAAAAACTGTTTTTT.

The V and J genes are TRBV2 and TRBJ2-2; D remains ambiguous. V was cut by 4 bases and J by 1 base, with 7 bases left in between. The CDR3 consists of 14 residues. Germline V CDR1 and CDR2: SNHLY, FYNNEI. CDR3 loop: CASSVLRNTGELFF. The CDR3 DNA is TGTGCCAGCAGTGTTCTCCGGAACACCGGGGAGCTGTTTTTT.

The CDR3 here is CASSFGGSNYGYTF. The CDR3 nucleotides read TGCGCCAGCAGCTTTGGGGGATCTAACTATGGCTACACCTTC. This chain links TRBV5-1 with TRBJ1-2; possible D gene TRBD1, 5 bases. Looked up from germline, CDR1 is SGHRS and CDR2 is YFSETQ. Trimming shortened V by 2 bases and J by 0 bases, and 8 bases separated the two germline ends. The CDR3 contains 14 residues.

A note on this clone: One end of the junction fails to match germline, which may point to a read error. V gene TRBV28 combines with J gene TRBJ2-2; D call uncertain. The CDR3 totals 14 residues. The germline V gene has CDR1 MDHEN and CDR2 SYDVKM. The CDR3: CLTSRNSNTGELFF. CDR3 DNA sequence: TGCCTTACAAGCAGAAATTCGAACACCGGGGAGCTGTTTTTT.

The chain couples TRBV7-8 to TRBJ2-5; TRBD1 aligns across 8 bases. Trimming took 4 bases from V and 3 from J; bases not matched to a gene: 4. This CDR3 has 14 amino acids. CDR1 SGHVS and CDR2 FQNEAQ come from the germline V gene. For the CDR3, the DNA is TGTGCCAGCAGCTCGGGACAGGTCAAAGAGACCCAGTACTTC. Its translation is CASSSGQVKETQYF.

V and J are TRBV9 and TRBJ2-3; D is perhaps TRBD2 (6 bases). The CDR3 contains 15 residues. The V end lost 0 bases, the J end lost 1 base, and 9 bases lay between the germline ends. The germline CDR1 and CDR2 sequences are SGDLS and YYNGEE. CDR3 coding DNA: TGTGCCAGCAGCGTAGTAGCTAGCGGCACAGATACGCAGTATTTT. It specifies CASSVVASGTDTQYF.

CDR3 sequence reads: CASSSPPGVMIHEQYF. The CDR3 nucleotides are TGTGCCAGTAGTTCTCCCCCAGGGGTAATGATCCACGAGCAGTACTTC. The chain employs TRBV19 and TRBJ2-7; D possibly corresponds to TRBD1 (6 bases). Trimming removed 5 bases at V and 5 bases at J, with 22 bases between. CDR1 is LNHDA and CDR2 is SQIVND in the germline V gene (reference sequence). The CDR3 has 16 residues.

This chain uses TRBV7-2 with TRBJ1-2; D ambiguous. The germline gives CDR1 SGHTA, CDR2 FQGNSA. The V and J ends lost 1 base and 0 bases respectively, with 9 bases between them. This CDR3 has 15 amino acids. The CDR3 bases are TGTGCCAGCAGCTTAGAGGGCGGTGCTAACTATGGCTACACCTTC. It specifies CASSLEGGANYGYTF.

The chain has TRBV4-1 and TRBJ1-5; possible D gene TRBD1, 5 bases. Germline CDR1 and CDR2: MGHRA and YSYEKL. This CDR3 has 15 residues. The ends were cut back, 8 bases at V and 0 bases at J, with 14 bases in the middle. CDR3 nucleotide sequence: TGCGCCAGCCGTTCGATTCAGGGTAGCAATCAGCCCCAGCATTTT. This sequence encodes CASRSIQGSNQPQHF.

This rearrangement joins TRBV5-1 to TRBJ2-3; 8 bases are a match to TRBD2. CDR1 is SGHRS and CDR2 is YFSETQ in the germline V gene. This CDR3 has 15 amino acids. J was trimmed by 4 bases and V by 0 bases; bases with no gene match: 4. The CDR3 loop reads CASSLVAGGADTQYF. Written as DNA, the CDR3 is TGCGCCAGCAGCTTGGTTGCGGGGGGAGCAGATACGCAGTATTTT.

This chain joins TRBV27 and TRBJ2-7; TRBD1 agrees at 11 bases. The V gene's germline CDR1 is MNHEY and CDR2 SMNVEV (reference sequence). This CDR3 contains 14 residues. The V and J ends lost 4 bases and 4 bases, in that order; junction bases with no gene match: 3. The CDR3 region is CASSSDRGRYEQYF. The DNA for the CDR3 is TGTGCCAGCAGTTCGGACAGGGGGCGTTACGAGCAGTACTTC.

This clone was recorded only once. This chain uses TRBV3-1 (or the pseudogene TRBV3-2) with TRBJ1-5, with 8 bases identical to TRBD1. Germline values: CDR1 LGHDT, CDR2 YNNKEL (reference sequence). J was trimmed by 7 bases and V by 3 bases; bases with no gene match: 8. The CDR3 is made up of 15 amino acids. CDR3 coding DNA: TGTGCCAGCAGCCACCCCGGACAGGGACGGCAGCCCCAGCATTTT. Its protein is CASSHPGQGRQPQHF.

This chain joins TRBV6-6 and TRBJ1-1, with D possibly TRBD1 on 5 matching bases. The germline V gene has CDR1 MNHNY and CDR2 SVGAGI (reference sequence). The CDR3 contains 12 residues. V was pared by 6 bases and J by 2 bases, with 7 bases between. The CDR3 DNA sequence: TGTGCCAGCAGGTGGGGCAACACTGAAGCTTTCTTT. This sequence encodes CASRWGNTEAFF.

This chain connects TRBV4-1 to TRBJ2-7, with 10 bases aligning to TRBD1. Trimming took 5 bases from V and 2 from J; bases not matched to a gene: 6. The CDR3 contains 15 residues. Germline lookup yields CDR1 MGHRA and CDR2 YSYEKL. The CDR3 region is CASSLEGQGPYEQYF. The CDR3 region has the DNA TGCGCCAGCAGCTTGGAGGGACAGGGGCCCTACGAGCAGTACTTC.

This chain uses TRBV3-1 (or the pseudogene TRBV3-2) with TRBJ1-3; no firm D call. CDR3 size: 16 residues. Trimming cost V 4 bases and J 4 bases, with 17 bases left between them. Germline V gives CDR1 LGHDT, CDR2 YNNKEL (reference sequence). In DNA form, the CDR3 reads TGTGCCAGCAGCCCACGAGACTCGGGAGGGGGAAACACCATATATTTT. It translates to CASSPRDSGGGNTIYF.

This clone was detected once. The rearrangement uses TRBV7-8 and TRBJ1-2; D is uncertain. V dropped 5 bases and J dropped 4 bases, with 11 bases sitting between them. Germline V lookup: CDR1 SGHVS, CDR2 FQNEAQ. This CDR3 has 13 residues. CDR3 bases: TGTGCCAGCAGCATTGTGGAGAGCTATGGCTACACCTTC. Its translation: CASSIVESYGYTF. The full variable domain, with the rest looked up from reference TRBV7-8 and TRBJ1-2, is GAGVSQSPRYKVAKRGQDVALRCDPISGHVSLFWYQQALGQGPEFLTYFQNEAQLDKSGLPSDRFFAERPEGSVSTLKIQRTQQEDSAVYLCASSIVESYGYTFGSGTRLTVV.

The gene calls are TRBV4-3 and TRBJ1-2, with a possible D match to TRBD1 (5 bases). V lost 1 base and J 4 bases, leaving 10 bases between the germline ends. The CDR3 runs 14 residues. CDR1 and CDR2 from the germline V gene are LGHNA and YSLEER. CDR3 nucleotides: TGCGCCAGCAGCCAAGTTAGCGGGGGCTATGGCTACACCTTC. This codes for CASSQVSGGYGYTF.

The CDR3 DNA is TGTGCCAGCAGCCAATTGGCCGGGATCTATGGCTACACCTTC. Its translation is CASSQLAGIYGYTF. The gene calls are TRBV16 and TRBJ1-2; D is uncertain. In germline, CDR1 is KGHSY, CDR2 FQNENV. CDR3 length equals 14 residues. The V and J ends lost 1 base and 4 bases respectively, with 10 bases between them. Based on the CDR3 plus reference TRBV16 and TRBJ1-2, the full variable domain is GEEVAQTPKHLVRGEGQKAKLYCAPIKGHSYVFWYQQVLKNEFKFLISFQNENVFDETGMPKERFSAKCLPNSPCSLEIQATKLEDSAVYFCASSQLAGIYGYTFGSGTRLTVV.

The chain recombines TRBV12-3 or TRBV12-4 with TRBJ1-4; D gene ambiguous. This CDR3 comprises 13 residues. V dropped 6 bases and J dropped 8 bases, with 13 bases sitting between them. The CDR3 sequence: CASSRTVDEKLFF. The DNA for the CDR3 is TGTGCCAGCAGCCGTACGGTAGACGAAAAACTGTTTTTT.

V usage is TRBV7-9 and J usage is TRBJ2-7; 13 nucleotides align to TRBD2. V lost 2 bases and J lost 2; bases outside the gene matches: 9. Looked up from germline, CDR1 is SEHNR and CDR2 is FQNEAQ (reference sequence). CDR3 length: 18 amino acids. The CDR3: CASSLPTSGGIDTYEQYF. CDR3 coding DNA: TGTGCCAGCAGCTTACCGACTAGCGGGGGGATAGATACCTACGAGCAGTACTTC. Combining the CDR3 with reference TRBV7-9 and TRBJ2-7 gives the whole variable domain DTGVSQNPRHKITKRGQNVTFRCDPISEHNRLYWYRQTLGQGPEFLTYFQNEAQLEKSRLLSDRFSAERPKGSFSTLEIQRTEQGDSAMYLCASSLPTSGGIDTYEQYFGPGTRLTVT.

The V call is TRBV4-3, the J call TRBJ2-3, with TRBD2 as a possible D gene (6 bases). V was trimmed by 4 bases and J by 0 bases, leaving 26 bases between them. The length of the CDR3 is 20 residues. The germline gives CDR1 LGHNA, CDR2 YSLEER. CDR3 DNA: TGCGCCAGCAGCCCCTTAAGACTAGTTGGGGCTTTAACTAGCACAGATACGCAGTATTTT. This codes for CASSPLRLVGALTSTDTQYF.

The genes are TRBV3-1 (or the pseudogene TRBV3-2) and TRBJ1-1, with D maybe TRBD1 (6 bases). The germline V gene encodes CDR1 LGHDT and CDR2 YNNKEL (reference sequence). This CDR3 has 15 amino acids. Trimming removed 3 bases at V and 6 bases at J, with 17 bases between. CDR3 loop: CASSQVGTIKAEAFF. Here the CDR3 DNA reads TGTGCCAGCAGCCAGGTTGGGACAATCAAAGCTGAAGCTTTCTTT.

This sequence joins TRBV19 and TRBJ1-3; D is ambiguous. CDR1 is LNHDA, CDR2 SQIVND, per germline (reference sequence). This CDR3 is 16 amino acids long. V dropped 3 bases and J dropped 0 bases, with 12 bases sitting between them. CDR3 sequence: CASSMSPPFSGNTIYF. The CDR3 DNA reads TGTGCCAGTAGTATGTCGCCTCCGTTCTCTGGAAACACCATATATTTT.